The 6 T cell receptor beta chains presented below share a single source sample, sequenced in a study of cytomegalovirus exposure and HLA in healthy donors (dated by TCRdb to about 2017). The library was made by the immunoSEQ multiplex PCR assay. For the multiplex PCR, a mixture combining 60 forward primers for TCR Vbeta segments and 13 reverse primers for TCR Jbeta segments was used. TCRdb obtained this table from immuneACCESS and retained in-frame rearrangements with V and J assigned. These tables miss some clones; where compared with another copy, unresolved V genes account for less than half of the shortfall, and the remainder is unexplained. The sample records 95,000 to 150,000 clones, 80% to 90% of which are singletons. The leading ten clones occupy around 1.9% of the sample. The sequencing sample was made of PBMCs. The receptor source for this set is a man aged 40-49 years in good health and CMV-seronegative.

J is TRBJ2-5 and V is TRBV19, with D tentatively TRBD2 (5 bases). The CDR3 has 13 amino acids. V lost 7 bases and J lost 2, with 11 bases in between. Germline assignment: CDR1 LNHDA and CDR2 SQIVND (reference sequence). CDR3 amino acids: CASKARGQETQYF. The CDR3 DNA follows: TGTGCCAGTAAGGCCCGGGGACAAGAGACCCAGTACTTC.

CDR3 bases: TGTGCCAGCAGCTCCGCAGGGTATGCTGGAAACACCATATATTTT. Amino acids: CASSSAGYAGNTIYF. V usage is TRBV11-2 and J usage is TRBJ1-3; a possible D gene is TRBD1 (5 bases). Trimming removed 4 bases at V and 2 bases at J, with 12 bases between. The CDR3 totals 15 residues. Germline values: CDR1 SGHAT, CDR2 FQNNGV. Looking up the rest from reference TRBV11-2 and TRBJ1-3 gives the full variable domain: EAGVAQSPRYKIIEKRQSVAFWCNPISGHATLYWYQQILGQGPKLLIQFQNNGVVDDSQLPKDRFSAERLKGVDSTLKIQPAKLEDSAVYLCASSSAGYAGNTIYFGEGSWLTVV.

V and J are TRBV7-2 and TRBJ2-7; D might be TRBD2 (6 bases). CDR3 length: 14 residues. V lost 1 base, J lost 1 base, and 8 bases lay in between. Per germline, CDR1 SGHTA and CDR2 FQGNSA. The CDR3 loop is CASSLVGGSYEQYF. The CDR3 coding sequence is TGTGCCAGCAGCTTAGTTGGGGGGTCCTACGAGCAGTACTTC.

The chain has TRBV27 and TRBJ1-5, with D possibly TRBD1 on 6 matching bases. The CDR3 contains 17 residues. Germline lookup yields CDR1 MNHEY and CDR2 SMNVEV (reference sequence). The V end lost 5 bases, the J end lost 0 bases, and 17 bases lay between the germline ends. CDR3 region: CASSVTGTPYSNQPQHF. Written as DNA, the CDR3 is TGTGCCAGCAGTGTAACCGGGACACCTTATAGCAATCAGCCCCAGCATTTT.

The J gene is TRBJ2-5, the V gene TRBV18, with D unclear. With 6 bases removed from V and 5 bases from J, the gap between germline ends came to 10 bases. The CDR3 totals 12 residues. From germline, CDR1 is KGHSH and CDR2 LQKENI. This CDR3 is CASSRSRETQYF. CDR3 nucleotides: TGTGCCAGCTCCCGAAGTCGGGAGACCCAGTACTTC.

This clone was counted only a few times. V usage is TRBV4-3 and J usage is TRBJ1-1, with TRBD1 identical over 8 bases. The CDR3 has 14 amino acids. Germline V lookup: CDR1 LGHNA, CDR2 YSLEER. The trim removed 3 bases at V and 4 bases at J, leaving 4 bases unmatched. The CDR3 loop is CASSQTGVSTEAFF. CDR3 nucleotide sequence: TGCGCCAGCAGCCAGACAGGGGTGAGCACTGAAGCTTTCTTT.